This TCR beta chain was identified during a study of T cell changes during pregnancy in multiple sclerosis (dated by TCRdb to between 2017 and 2020). Regarding the study in general: In women with multiple sclerosis, the researchers looked at how the T cell repertoire shifted as pregnancy progressed.

The library was generated by the immunoSEQ multiplex PCR assay. Sourced from immuneACCESS, this table was stored by TCRdb with only in-frame sequences that have V and J called. A share of the clones is absent; for the studies checked, an unresolved V gene accounts for under half, and the remainder has no known explanation. Here the sample has some 56,000 clones; roughly nine tenths occur a single time. The leading ten clones occupy 2.5% to 3.5% of the sample. This clone has only one observation. The clone's antigen remains unknown. No base qualities exist here, and no much larger clone lies one base off it. The sample in question was peripheral blood, obtained in the third trimester of pregnancy. The clonotype originates from a female donor in good health, enrolled as a control in a pregnancy study.

The DNA sequence is given as TGTGCCAGCAGCTTCCGGGACTCTCCCCATGAGCAGTTCTTC. It is translated as CASSFRDSPHEQFF. Here the chain combines TRBV9 and TRBJ2-1; TRBD2 is a possible D gene, resting on 6 matching bases. The CDR3, cysteine through phenylalanine, is 14 amino acids long. The read is trimmed to its CDR3 DNA, 42 bases read in frame from base 1. The trim is 4 bases for V and 8 bases for J, with a gap of 16 bases between the germline ends. Taken from the germline V gene, the CDR1 and CDR2 loops are SGDLS and YYNGEE.